This T cell receptor (beta chain) appears in the sequencing data of a study of identical twins. The V end was cut by 2 bases, the J end by 6 bases, with 8 bases between. CDR3 length: 12 residues. Germline CDR1 is MNHEY and CDR2 is SVGAGI. Overall study results and limits: Invariant T cells like MAIT and iNKT could partly confound the zero-insertion analyses. In drawing conclusions, the study used cross-sectional statistical analysis and did not follow the same donors.

This clonotype was detected ten times or more. Antigen unknown. In TCRdb, the 5' RACE reads were re-called with MiXCR into one record per CDR3 protein. The table shows a few hundred thousand distinct CDR3 sequences, with roughly 9.9% occurring only once. Healthy Caucasian individuals made up all the donors. These records were also assigned to another study, of yellow fever vaccine responses in identical twins. That work states: Twins reportedly mounted vaccine T cell responses that seemed partly convergent, partly personalized.

Sequencing was carried out using PBMCs. This clonotype was sampled from a woman under 30 in good health. The chain uses TRBV6-5 and TRBJ2-7; D unresolved. The CDR3 region is CASSYIGSEQYF. CDR3 DNA: TGTGCCAGCAGTTACATCGGAAGCGAGCAGTACTTC.